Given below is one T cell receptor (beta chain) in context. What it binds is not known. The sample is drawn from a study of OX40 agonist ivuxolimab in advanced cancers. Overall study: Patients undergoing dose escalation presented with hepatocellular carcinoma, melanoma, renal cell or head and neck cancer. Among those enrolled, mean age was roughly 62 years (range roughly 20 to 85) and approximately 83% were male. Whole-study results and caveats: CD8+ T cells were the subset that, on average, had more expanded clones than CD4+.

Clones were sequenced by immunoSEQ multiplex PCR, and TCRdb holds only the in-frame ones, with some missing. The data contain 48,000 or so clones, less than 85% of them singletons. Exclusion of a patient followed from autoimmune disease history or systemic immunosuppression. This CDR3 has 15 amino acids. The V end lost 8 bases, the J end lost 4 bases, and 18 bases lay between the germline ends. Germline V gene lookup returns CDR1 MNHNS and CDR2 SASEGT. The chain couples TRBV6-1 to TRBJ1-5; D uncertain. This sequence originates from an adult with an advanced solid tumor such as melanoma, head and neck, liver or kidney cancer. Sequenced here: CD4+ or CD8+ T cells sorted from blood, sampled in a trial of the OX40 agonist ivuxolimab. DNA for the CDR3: TGTGCCAGCCAAGTGGAAGGCCTGGGGAATCAGCCCCAGCATTTT. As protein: CASQVEGLGNQPQHF.